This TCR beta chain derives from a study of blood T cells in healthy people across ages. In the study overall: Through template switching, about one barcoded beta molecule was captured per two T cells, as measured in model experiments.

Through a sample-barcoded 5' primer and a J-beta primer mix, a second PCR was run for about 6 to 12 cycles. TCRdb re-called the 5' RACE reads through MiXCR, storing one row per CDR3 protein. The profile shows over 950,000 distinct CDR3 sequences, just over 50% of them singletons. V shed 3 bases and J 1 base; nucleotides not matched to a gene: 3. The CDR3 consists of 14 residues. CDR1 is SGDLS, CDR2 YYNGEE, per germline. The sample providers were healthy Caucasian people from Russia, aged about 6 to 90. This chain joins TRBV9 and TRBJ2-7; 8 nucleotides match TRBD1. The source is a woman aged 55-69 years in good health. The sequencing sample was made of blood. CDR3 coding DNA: TGTGCCAGCAGCGCCTGGACAGGGTCCTACGAGCAGTACTTC. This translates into CASSAWTGSYEQYF.